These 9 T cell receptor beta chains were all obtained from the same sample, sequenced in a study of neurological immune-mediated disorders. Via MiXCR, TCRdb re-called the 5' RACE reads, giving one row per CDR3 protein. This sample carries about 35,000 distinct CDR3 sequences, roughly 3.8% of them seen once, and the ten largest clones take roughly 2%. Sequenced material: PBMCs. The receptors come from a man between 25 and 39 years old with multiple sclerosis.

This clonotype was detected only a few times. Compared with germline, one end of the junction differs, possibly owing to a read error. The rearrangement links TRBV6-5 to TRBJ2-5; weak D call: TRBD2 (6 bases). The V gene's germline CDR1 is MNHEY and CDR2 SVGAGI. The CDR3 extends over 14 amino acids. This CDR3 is CASTYWGDRETQYF. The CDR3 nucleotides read TGTGCCAGCACTTACTGGGGGGATAGGGAGACCCAGTACTTC.

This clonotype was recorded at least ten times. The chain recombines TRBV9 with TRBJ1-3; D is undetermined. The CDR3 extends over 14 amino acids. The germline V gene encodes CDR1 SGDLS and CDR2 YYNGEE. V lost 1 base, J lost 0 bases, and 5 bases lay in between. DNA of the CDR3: TGTGCCAGCAGCGTAACGGACTCTGGAAACACCATATATTTT. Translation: CASSVTDSGNTIYF. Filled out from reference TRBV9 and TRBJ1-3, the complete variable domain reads DSGVTQTPKHLITATGQRVTLRCSPRSGDLSVYWYQQSLDQGLQFLIQYYNGEERAKGNILERFSAQQFPDLHSELNLSSLELGDSALYFCASSVTDSGNTIYFGEGSWLTVV.

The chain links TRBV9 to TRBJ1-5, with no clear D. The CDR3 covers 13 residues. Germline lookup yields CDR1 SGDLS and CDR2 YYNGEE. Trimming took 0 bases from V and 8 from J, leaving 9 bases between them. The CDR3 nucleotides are TGTGCCAGCAGCGTAGATGGCCTTGAGCCCCAGCATTTT. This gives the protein CASSVDGLEPQHF.

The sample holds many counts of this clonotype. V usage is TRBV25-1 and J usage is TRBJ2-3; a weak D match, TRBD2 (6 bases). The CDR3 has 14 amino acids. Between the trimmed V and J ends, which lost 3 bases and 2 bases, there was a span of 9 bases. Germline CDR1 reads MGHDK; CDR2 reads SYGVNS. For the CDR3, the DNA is TGTGCCAGCAGTGACCCTAGCGTCACAGATACGCAGTATTTT. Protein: CASSDPSVTDTQYF.

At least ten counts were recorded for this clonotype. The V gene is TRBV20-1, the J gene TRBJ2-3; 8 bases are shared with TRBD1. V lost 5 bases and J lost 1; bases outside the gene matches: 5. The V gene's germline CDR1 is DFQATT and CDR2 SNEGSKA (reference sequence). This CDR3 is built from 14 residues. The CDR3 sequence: CSAPTGQGTDTQYF. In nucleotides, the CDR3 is TGCAGTGCTCCTACGGGACAGGGCACAGATACGCAGTATTTT.

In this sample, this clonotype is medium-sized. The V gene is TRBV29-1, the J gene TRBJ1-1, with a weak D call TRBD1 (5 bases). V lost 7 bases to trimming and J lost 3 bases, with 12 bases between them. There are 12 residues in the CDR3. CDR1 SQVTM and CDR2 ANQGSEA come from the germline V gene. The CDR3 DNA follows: TGCAGCGGTCGGGACGGATACACTGAAGCTTTCTTT. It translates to CSGRDGYTEAFF.

DNA of the CDR3: TGCAGTGCTAGAGATCAGTCGACAAGTAGCAATCAGCCCCAGCATTTT. It translates to CSARDQSTSSNQPQHF. V gene TRBV20-1 combines with J gene TRBJ1-5; D remains ambiguous. V lost 0 bases, J lost 0 bases, and 12 bases lay in between. Germline CDR1 is DFQATT and CDR2 is SNEGSKA (reference sequence). This CDR3 is 16 amino acids long.

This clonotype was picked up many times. For the CDR3, the DNA is TGCGCCAGCAGCCCCGTAGTGCCCCGACGCACAGATACGCAGTATTTT. Translated, it gives CASSPVVPRRTDTQYF. This chain links TRBV5-1 with TRBJ2-3; D call uncertain. V lost 4 bases, J lost 1 base, and 16 bases lay in between. This CDR3 has 16 residues. Germline loops: CDR1 SGHRS, CDR2 YFSETQ.

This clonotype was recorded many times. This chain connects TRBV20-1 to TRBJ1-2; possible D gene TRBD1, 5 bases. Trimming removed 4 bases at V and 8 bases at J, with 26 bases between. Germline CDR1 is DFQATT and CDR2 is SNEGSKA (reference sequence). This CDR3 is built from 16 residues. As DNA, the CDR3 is TGCAGTGCTACCACTTCCGGGACGACCCTCTCCACGGGCTACACCTTC. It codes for CSATTSGTTLSTGYTF.